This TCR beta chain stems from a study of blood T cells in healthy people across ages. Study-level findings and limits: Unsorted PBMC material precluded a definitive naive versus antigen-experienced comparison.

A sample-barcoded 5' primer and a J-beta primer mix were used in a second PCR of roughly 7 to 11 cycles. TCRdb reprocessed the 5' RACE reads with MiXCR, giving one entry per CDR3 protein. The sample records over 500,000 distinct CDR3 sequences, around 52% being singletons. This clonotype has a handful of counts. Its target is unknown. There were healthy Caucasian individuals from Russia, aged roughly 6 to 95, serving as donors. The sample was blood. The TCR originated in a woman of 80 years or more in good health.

The CDR3 DNA reads TGTGCCAGCAGTTCCTTGGCGGGGTCTCGATATAATGAGCAGTTCTTC. Translation: CASSSLAGSRYNEQFF. This chain joins TRBV27 and TRBJ2-1, with TRBD2 as a possible D gene (6 bases). Trimming shortened V by 4 bases and J by 7 bases, and 20 bases separated the two germline ends. There are 16 residues in the CDR3. CDR1 and CDR2 from the germline V gene are MNHEY and SMNVEV (reference sequence).